This T cell receptor (beta chain) is from a study of blood T cell repertoires in COVID-19. Overall study: From T cells, B-cell-depleted T cells, or PBMCs came the material, which was cDNA or gDNA.

Using immunoSEQ multiplex PCR, the repertoire was profiled, and TCRdb retains in-frame clones only, with some absent. Among under 60,000 clones listed, 75% to 90% were seen once. The J segment lost 0 bases and the V segment lost 3 bases, leaving 4 bases of the junction unmatched. CDR1 SGHTA and CDR2 FQGTGA come from the germline V gene. The CDR3 has 16 residues. Specimen: peripheral blood. This clonotype was sampled from a man in his 70s with acute or convalescent COVID-19. This chain connects TRBV7-3 to TRBJ2-3, with 9 nucleotides matching TRBD2. CDR3 sequence reads: CASSLSSGTSTDTQYF. The CDR3 DNA is TGTGCCAGCAGCTTGTCTAGCGGGACTAGCACAGATACGCAGTATTTT.